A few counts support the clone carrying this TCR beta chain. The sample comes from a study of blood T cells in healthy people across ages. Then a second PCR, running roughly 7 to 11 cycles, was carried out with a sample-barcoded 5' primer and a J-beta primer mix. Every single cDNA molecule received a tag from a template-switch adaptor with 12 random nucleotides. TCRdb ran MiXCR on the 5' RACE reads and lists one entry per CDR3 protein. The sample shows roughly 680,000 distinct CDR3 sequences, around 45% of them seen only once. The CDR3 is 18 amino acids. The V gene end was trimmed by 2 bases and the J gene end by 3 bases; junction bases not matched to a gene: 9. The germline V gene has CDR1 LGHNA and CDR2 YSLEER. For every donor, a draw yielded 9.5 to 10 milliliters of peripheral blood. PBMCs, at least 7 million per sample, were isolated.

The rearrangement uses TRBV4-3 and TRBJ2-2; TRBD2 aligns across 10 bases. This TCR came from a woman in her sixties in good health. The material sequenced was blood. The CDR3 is CASSQKTSGVYDTGELFF. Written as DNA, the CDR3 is TGCGCCAGCAGCCAAAAAACTAGCGGGGTATATGACACCGGGGAGCTGTTTTTT.